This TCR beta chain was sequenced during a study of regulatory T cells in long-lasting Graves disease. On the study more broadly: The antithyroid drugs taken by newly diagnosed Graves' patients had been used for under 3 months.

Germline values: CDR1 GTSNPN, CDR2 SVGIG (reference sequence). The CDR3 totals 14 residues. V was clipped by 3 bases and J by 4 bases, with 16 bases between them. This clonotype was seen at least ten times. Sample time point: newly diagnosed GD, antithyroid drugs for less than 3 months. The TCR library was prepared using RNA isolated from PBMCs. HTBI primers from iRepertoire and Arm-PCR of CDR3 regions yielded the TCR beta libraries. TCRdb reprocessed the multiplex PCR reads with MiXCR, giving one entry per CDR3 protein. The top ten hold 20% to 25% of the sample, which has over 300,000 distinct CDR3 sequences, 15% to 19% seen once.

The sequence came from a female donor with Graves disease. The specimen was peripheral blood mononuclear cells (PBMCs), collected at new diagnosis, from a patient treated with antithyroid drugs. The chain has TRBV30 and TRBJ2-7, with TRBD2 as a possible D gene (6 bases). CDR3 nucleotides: TGTGCCTGGAGCGGGGACTCTGGACCATACGAGCAGTACTTC. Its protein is CAWSGDSGPYEQYF.